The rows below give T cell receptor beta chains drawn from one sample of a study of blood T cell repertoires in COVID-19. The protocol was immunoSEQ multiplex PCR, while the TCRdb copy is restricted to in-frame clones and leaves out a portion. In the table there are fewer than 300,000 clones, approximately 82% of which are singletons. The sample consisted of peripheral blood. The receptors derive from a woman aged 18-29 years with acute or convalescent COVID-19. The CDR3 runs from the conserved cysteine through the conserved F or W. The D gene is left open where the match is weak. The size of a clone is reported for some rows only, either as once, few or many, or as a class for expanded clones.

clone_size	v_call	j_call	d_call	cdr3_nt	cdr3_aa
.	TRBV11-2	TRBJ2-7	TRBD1	TGTGCCAGCAGCTTTCAGGGACAGTACGAGCAGTACTTC	CASSFQGQYEQYF
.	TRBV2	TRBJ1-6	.	TGTGCCAGCAGGAGGGTACTTAATTCACCCCTCCACTTT	CASRRVLNSPLHF
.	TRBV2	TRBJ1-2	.	TGTGCCAGCACAGGGAACAGTGCTAACTATGGCTACACCTTC	CASTGNSANYGYTF
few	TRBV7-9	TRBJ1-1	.	TGTGCCAGCAGCTTAGTGAGCACTGAAGCTTTCTTT	CASSLVSTEAFF
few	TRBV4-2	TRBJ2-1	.	TGTGCCAGCAGCCAAGTGGAGGACGTCGAGGAGCAGTTCTTC	CASSQVEDVEEQFF
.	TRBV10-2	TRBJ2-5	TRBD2	TGCGCCAGCAGTGGACTAGCGGGAGGGAGGGAGACCCAGTACTTC	CASSGLAGGRETQYF
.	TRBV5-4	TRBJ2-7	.	TGTGCCAGCAGCTCCCACGGAGACTCCTACGAGCAGTACTTC	CASSSHGDSYEQYF
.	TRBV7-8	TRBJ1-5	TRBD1	TGTGCCAGCAGCTTACTGGGACAGGGGTTCAATCAGCCCCAGCATTTT	CASSLLGQGFNQPQHF
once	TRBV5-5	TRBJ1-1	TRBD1	TGTGCCAGCAGCCCCTGGGACAGACGGAACACTGAAGCTTTCTTT	CASSPWDRRNTEAFF
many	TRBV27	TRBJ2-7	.	TGTGCCAGCAGGGGAGAGGACGGACTCTACGAGCAGTACTTC	CASRGEDGLYEQYF
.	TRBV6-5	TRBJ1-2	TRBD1	TGTGCCAGCAGCCCCGGTCGGACAGGGTCTGGCTACACCTTC	CASSPGRTGSGYTF
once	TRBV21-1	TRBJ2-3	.	TGTGCCAGCAGCAAAGGGGTATGCGGGGAATTTAGGGATACGCAGTATTTT	CASSKGVCGEFRDTQYF
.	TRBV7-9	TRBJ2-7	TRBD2	TGTGCCAGCAGCCATAAGACTAGCGGGCTAACCTACGAGCAGTACTTC	CASSHKTSGLTYEQYF
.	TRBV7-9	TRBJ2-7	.	TGTGCCAGCAGCCAGGAGGGGCAGGAGCAGTACTTC	CASSQEGQEQYF